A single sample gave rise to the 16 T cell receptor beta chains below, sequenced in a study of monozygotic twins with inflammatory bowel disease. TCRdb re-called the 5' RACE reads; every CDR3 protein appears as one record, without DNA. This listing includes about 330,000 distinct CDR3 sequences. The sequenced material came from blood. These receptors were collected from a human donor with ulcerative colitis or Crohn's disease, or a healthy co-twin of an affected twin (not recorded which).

The CDR3 protein is CASSQDQGGAFTGELFF. The chain has TRBV4-1 and TRBJ2-2; without DNA, the TCRdb call of TRBD1 cannot be checked. The CDR3 is made up of 17 amino acids. Germline loops: CDR1 MGHRA, CDR2 YSYEKL.

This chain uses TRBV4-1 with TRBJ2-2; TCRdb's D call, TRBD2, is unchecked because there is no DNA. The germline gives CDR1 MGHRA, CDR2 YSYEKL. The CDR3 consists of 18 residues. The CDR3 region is CASSQDNPSGGNTGELFF.

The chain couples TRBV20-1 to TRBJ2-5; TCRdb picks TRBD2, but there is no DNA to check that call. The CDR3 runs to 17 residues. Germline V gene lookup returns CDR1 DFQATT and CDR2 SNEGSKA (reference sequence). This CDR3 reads CSAKKDGLAGGGETQYF.

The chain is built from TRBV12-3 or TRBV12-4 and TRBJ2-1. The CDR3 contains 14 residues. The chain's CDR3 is CASSLGGSYNEQFF.

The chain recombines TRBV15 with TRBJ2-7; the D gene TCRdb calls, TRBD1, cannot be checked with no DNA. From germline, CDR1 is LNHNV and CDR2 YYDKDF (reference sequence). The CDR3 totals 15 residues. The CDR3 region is CATSRGRDRGYEQYF.

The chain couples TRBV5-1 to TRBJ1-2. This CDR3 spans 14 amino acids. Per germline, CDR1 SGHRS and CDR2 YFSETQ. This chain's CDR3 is CASSLAGSLDGHTF.

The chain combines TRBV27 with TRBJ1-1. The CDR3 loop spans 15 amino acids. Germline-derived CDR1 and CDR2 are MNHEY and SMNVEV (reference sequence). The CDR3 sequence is CASIPLGGLNTEAFF.

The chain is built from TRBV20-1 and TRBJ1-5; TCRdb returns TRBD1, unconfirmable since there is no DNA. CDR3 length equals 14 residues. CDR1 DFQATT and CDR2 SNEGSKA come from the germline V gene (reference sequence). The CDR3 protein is CSATPGRSNQPQHF.

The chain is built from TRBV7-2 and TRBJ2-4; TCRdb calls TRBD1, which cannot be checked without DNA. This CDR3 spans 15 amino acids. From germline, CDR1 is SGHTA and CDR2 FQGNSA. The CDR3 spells CASSITWGAKNIQYF.

This CDR3 reads CASSLKSSFHSPLHF. The chain uses TRBV28 and TRBJ1-6. The CDR3 spans 15 residues. Germline loops: CDR1 MDHEN, CDR2 SYDVKM.

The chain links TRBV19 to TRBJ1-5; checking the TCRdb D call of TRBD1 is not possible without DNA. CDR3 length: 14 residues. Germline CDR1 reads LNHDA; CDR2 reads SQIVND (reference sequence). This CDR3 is CASSIGGLDQPQHF. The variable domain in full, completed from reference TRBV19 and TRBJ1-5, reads DGGITQSPKYLFRKEGQNVTLSCEQNLNHDAMYWYRQDPGQGLRLIYYSQIVNDFQKGDIAEGYSVSREKKESFPLTVTSAQKNPTAFYLCASSIGGLDQPQHFGDGTRLSIL.

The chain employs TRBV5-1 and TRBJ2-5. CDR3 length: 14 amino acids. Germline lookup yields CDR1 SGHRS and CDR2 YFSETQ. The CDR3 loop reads CASSLVGRKETQYF. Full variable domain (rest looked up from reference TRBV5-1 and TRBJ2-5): KAGVTQTPRYLIKTRGQQVTLSCSPISGHRSVSWYQQTPGQGLQFLFEYFSETQRNKGNFPGRFSGRQFSNSRSEMNVSTLELGDSALYLCASSLVGRKETQYFGPGTRLLVL.

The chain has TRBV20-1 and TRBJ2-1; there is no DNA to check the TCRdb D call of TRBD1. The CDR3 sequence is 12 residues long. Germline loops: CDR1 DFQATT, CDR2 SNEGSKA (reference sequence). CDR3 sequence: CSAEQGGNEQFF.

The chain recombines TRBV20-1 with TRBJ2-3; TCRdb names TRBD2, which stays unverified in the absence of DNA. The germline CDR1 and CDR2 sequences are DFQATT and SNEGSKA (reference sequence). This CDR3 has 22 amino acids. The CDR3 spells CSARAAFPVKRTSGKKPDTQYF.

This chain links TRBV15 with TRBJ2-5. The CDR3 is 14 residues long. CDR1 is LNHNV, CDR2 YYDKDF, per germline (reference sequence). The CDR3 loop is CATSRGLLEETQYF.

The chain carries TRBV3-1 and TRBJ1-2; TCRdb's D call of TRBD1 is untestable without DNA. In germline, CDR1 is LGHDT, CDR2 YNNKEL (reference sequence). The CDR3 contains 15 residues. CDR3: CASSQDGGQGNGYTF.